This passage covers 6 T cell receptor beta chains from one sample sequenced in a study of T cells in Graves' hyperthyroidism and ophthalmopathy. Amplified TCR beta CDR3 regions came from RNA transcripts. RT-PCR in the first round (using the HTBI primer set) targeted the TCR CDR3. In TCRdb, the multiplex PCR reads were re-called with MiXCR into one record per CDR3 protein. The sample shows more than 500,000 distinct CDR3 sequences, roughly 15% of them seen only once. The sequencing input was blood. Source of these receptors: a woman between 40 and 50 years old with Graves' ophthalmopathy.

This clonotype appeared many times. The V call is TRBV11-2, the J call TRBJ1-1; no clear D gene. This CDR3 contains 13 residues. Germline V gene data show CDR1 as SGHAT and CDR2 as FQNNGV. V shed 6 bases and J shed 0 bases, with 8 bases lying between them. The CDR3 nucleotides are TGTGCCAGCAGTAAGAGCTTGAACACTGAAGCTTTCTTT. Its translation is CASSKSLNTEAFF.

This clonotype has ten or more counts. The chain recombines TRBV20-1 with TRBJ2-7, with 12 bases fitting TRBD2. Germline CDR1 reads DFQATT; CDR2 reads SNEGSKA (reference sequence). The ends lost 6 bases at V and 1 base at J; junction bases unmatched: 4. The CDR3 spans 14 residues. In nucleotides, the CDR3 is TGCAGTGCGATACTAGCGGGAGGATCCTACGAGCAGTACTTC. Residues: CSAILAGGSYEQYF.

This clonotype was seen a few times. The chain has TRBV6-5 and TRBJ2-5; TRBD2 agrees at 13 bases. The CDR3 has 18 residues. Germline CDR1 is MNHEY and CDR2 is SVGAGI. V lost 4 bases and J lost 5; bases outside the gene matches: 13. The CDR3 DNA reads TGTGCCAGCAGTTTCTCGAAAGGTGGACTAGCGGGAGTTGAGACCCAGTACTTC. As protein: CASSFSKGGLAGVETQYF.

The table lists this clonotype with many counts. The rearrangement joins TRBV30 to TRBJ2-7, with 7 bases identical to TRBD1. This CDR3 is 12 amino acids long. V lost 4 bases to trimming and J lost 5 bases; unmatched junction nucleotides: 5. CDR1 GTSNPN and CDR2 SVGIG come from the germline V gene (reference sequence). The chain's CDR3 is CAWNRGVNEQYF. Written as DNA, the CDR3 is TGTGCCTGGAACAGGGGCGTCAACGAGCAGTACTTC.

The genes are TRBV7-8 and TRBJ2-6; D could derive from TRBD1 or TRBD2 (5 bases each). Trimming stripped 1 base from V and 0 bases from J, with 13 bases between. The germline V gene has CDR1 SGHVS and CDR2 FQNEAQ. The length of the CDR3 is 18 residues. CDR3 amino acids: CASSLVPGPLSGANVLTF. In DNA, the CDR3 is TGTGCCAGCAGCTTAGTTCCGGGGCCTCTCTCTGGGGCCAACGTCCTGACTTTC.

This chain links TRBV18 with TRBJ1-2; 9 bases fit TRBD1. Looked up from germline, CDR1 is KGHSH and CDR2 is LQKENI. The ends lost 6 bases at V and 2 bases at J; junction bases unmatched: 7. The CDR3 spans 15 residues. CDR3 residues: CASSLGTGINYGYTF. CDR3 nucleotides: TGTGCCAGCTCTCTCGGGACAGGGATAAACTATGGCTACACCTTC.